Below are 22 T cell receptor beta chains sequenced from a single sample in a study of CD8 T cells in ankylosing spondylitis. Findings of the study overall: It appeared that ankylosing spondylitis blood was characterized by a TCR beta motif of several highly homologous variants.

Their antigen targets remain unknown. Via MiXCR, TCRdb re-called the 5' RACE reads, giving one row per CDR3 protein. The data hold 700,000 to 850,000 distinct CDR3 sequences, with about an eighth observed a single time. The sequencing input was blood, either unsorted or a sorted T cell fraction (not recorded which). Receptors were obtained from a male donor with ankylosing spondylitis.

V usage is TRBV9 and J usage is TRBJ1-1, with 7 positions matching TRBD1. Losses at the gene ends were 0 bases for V and 5 bases for J; bases not matched to a gene: 10. This CDR3 has 16 amino acids. Germline V lookup: CDR1 SGDLS, CDR2 YYNGEE. The CDR3 loop reads CASSVGGGSEDTEAFF. The CDR3 DNA is TGTGCCAGCAGCGTAGGAGGGGGCTCGGAGGATACTGAAGCTTTCTTT.

At least ten counts were recorded for this clonotype. The V gene is TRBV15, the J gene TRBJ2-3; D unresolved. This CDR3 is built from 15 residues. The germline gives CDR1 LNHNV, CDR2 YYDKDF (reference sequence). The ends were cut back, 5 bases at V and 0 bases at J, with 12 bases in the middle. This CDR3 is CATSRTLTSTDTQYF. The CDR3 nucleotides read TGTGCCACCAGCCGGACGTTAACTAGCACAGATACGCAGTATTTT.

This chain joins TRBV20-1 and TRBJ1-5, with a possible D match to TRBD1 (5 bases). Trimming left V 3 bases short and J 7 bases short, with 13 bases between. This CDR3 is 13 amino acids long. Looked up from germline, CDR1 is DFQATT and CDR2 is SNEGSKA (reference sequence). The CDR3 loop reads CSARGTAWQPQHF. CDR3 in DNA: TGCAGTGCTAGGGGGACGGCATGGCAGCCCCAGCATTTT.

The chain carries TRBV7-2 and TRBJ2-5; D is ambiguous. This CDR3 is built from 15 residues. V was pared by 1 base and J by 5 bases, with 14 bases between. CDR1 and CDR2 from the germline V gene are SGHTA and FQGNSA. The CDR3 region has the DNA TGTGCCAGCAGCTTAGGGCAGGTTGAGACCGAGACCCAGTACTTC. As protein: CASSLGQVETETQYF. Based on the CDR3 plus reference TRBV7-2 and TRBJ2-5, the full variable domain is GAGVSQSPSNKVTEKGKDVELRCDPISGHTALYWYRQSLGQGLEFLIYFQGNSAPDKSGLPSDRFSAERTGGSVSTLTIQRTQQEDSAVYLCASSLGQVETETQYFGPGTRLLVL.

This clonotype has just a few counts. The chain uses TRBV9 and TRBJ1-2, with a possible D match to TRBD1 (5 bases). Germline CDR1 SGDLS, CDR2 YYNGEE. The CDR3 consists of 15 residues. V was clipped by 0 bases and J by 6 bases, with 15 bases between them. CDR3 loop: CASSVAPGRVNGYTF. The DNA for the CDR3 is TGTGCCAGCAGCGTAGCTCCCGGCAGGGTGAATGGCTACACCTTC.

This clonotype was observed a handful of times. The V and J genes are TRBV7-2 and TRBJ1-2, with D unclear. CDR1 SGHTA and CDR2 FQGNSA come from the germline V gene. This CDR3 region has 15 residues. Trimming took off 2 bases at V and 5 bases at J, with 15 bases between the two ends. As DNA, the CDR3 is TGTGCCAGCAGCTTAACTCCGTTGGTCCGTTATGGCTACACCTTC. Its protein product is CASSLTPLVRYGYTF.

The chain joins TRBV6-2 or TRBV6-3 to TRBJ2-1; 12 positions match TRBD2. Trimming removed 6 bases from V and 8 bases from J; junction bases left unmatched: 11. The CDR3 has 16 amino acids. The V gene's germline CDR1 is MNHEY and CDR2 SVGEGT. The CDR3 DNA reads as TGTGCCAGCAGCCCACTAGCGGGGGGCCCCATGGATGAGCAGTTCTTC. Its protein is CASSPLAGGPMDEQFF.

This clonotype appeared a few times. The chain recombines TRBV7-9 with TRBJ1-4; D might be TRBD1 (6 bases). V was cut by 4 bases and J by 4 bases, with 13 bases left in between. This CDR3 spans 15 amino acids. The germline gives CDR1 SEHNR, CDR2 FQNEAQ (reference sequence). CDR3 sequence: CASSSNRAGNEKLFF. In nucleotides, the CDR3 is TGTGCCAGCAGCTCAAACAGGGCGGGTAATGAAAAACTGTTTTTT.

The chain couples TRBV11-2 to TRBJ2-1, with unresolved D. The CDR3 covers 13 residues. V lost 5 bases and J lost 14, with 19 bases in between. CDR1 and CDR2 (germline): SGHAT, FQNNGV. The CDR3 here is CASSQVANPFKFF. In nucleotides, the CDR3 is TGTGCCAGCAGCCAGGTAGCAAATCCGTTTAAGTTCTTC. The full variable domain, in which reference TRBV11-2 and TRBJ2-1 provide the parts outside the CDR3, is EAGVAQSPRYKIIEKRQSVAFWCNPISGHATLYWYQQILGQGPKLLIQFQNNGVVDDSQLPKDRFSAERLKGVDSTLKIQPAKLEDSAVYLCASSQVANPFKFFGPGTRLTVL.

The rearrangement joins TRBV5-1 to TRBJ2-4; D not resolved. Germline values: CDR1 SGHRS, CDR2 YFSETQ. The CDR3 has 15 residues. Deletions cut 1 base from V and 0 bases from J, with 8 bases between. The CDR3 here is CASSLIGRAKNIQYF. CDR3 coding DNA: TGCGCCAGCAGCTTGATTGGCAGAGCCAAAAACATTCAGTACTTC.

This clonotype was seen a few times. J is TRBJ1-2 and V is TRBV5-1, with a possible D match to TRBD1 (5 bases). Germline-derived CDR1 and CDR2 are SGHRS and YFSETQ. The CDR3 extends over 13 amino acids. V dropped 4 bases and J dropped 3 bases, with 10 bases sitting between them. This chain's CDR3 is CASSAEGDYGYTF. Here the CDR3 DNA reads TGCGCCAGCAGCGCGGAAGGGGACTATGGCTACACCTTC.

Many counts were recorded for this clonotype. The chain carries TRBV20-1 and TRBJ2-1; 7 bases agree with TRBD2. Germline V CDR1 and CDR2: DFQATT, SNEGSKA (reference sequence). Losses at the gene ends were 3 bases for V and 4 bases for J; bases not matched to a gene: 6. This CDR3 has 14 amino acids. CDR3: CSASREGPYNEQFF. CDR3 DNA sequence: TGCAGTGCTAGTAGGGAGGGCCCTTACAATGAGCAGTTCTTC.

This chain joins TRBV7-2 and TRBJ2-2, with 9 bases fitting TRBD2. The ends lost 1 base at V and 4 bases at J; junction bases unmatched: 4. The CDR3 length is 16 residues. Germline V gives CDR1 SGHTA, CDR2 FQGNSA. The chain's CDR3 is CASSLVAGVATGELFF. As DNA, the CDR3 is TGTGCCAGCAGCTTAGTAGCGGGGGTCGCCACCGGGGAGCTGTTTTTT.

CDR3 DNA: TGTGCCAGCAGCTTAACCCGGGGCGGGGAGCTGTTTTTT. This sequence encodes CASSLTRGGELFF. The rearrangement links TRBV7-3 to TRBJ2-2; weak D call: TRBD2 (5 bases). V lost 0 bases to trimming and J lost 7 bases, with 6 bases between them. Germline V gene sequence: CDR1 SGHTA, CDR2 FQGTGA. The CDR3 has 13 amino acids.

This clonotype has a count of ten or more. The CDR3 DNA is TGTGCCGCCCAGGGGGCGCTCACTGAAGCTTTCTTT. It codes for CAAQGALTEAFF. The chain has TRBV6-5 and TRBJ1-1, with 8 bases identical to TRBD1. Trimming took 11 bases from V and 4 from J; bases not matched to a gene: 6. Germline V gene data show CDR1 as MNHEY and CDR2 as SVGAGI. CDR3 length: 12 residues.

The genes are TRBV6-6 and TRBJ1-5; D perhaps matches TRBD1 (6 bases). Looked up from germline, CDR1 is MNHNY and CDR2 is SVGAGI (reference sequence). The CDR3 is 15 amino acids. V lost 2 bases to trimming and J lost 4 bases, with 12 bases between them. The CDR3 protein is CASSYPGGQNQPQHF. CDR3 sequence (DNA): TGTGCCAGCAGTTACCCGGGGGGCCAGAATCAGCCCCAGCATTTT.

V usage is TRBV12-3 or TRBV12-4 and J usage is TRBJ2-7; D is tentatively TRBD1 or TRBD2 (8 bases each). The CDR3 loop spans 23 amino acids. Trimming removed 6 bases from V and 2 bases from J, with 41 bases in between. CDR3: CASRSIRPGGRGRIAGLPYEQYF. The DNA of the CDR3 is TGTGCCAGCAGATCCATCAGGCCAGGGGGCCGGGGCCGCATAGCGGGGCTACCCTACGAGCAGTACTTC.

Only a few counts were recorded for this clonotype. The J gene is TRBJ2-5, the V gene TRBV24-1, with 8 bases matching TRBD1. The germline V gene encodes CDR1 KGHDR and CDR2 SFDVKD. The CDR3 runs 16 residues. Trimming at V came to 1 base and at J to 4 bases, leaving 7 bases not matched to a gene. The CDR3 DNA follows: TGTGCCACCAGTGATTTCGGCAGGGGGCGCGGAGAGACCCAGTACTTC. Its protein product is CATSDFGRGRGETQYF.

This clonotype was seen a few times. In nucleotides, the CDR3 is TGTGCCAGCAGCCTCCTAATCGCCCACAATGAGCAGTTCTTC. Translated: CASSLLIAHNEQFF. The V and J genes are TRBV11-2 and TRBJ2-1, with unresolved D. V lost 5 bases and J 5 bases, leaving 13 bases between the germline ends. The germline gives CDR1 SGHAT, CDR2 FQNNGV. The CDR3 has 14 residues.

The chain couples TRBV10-3 to TRBJ1-1, with unresolved D. V lost 6 bases and J 4 bases, leaving 9 bases between the germline ends. From germline, CDR1 is ENHRY and CDR2 SYGVKD. This CDR3 spans 12 amino acids. The CDR3 DNA reads TGTGCCATCAGGACGGAGTCCACTGAAGCTTTCTTT. Its protein product is CAIRTESTEAFF.

In this sample, this clonotype turned up many times. The chain couples TRBV29-1 to TRBJ2-2; D is ambiguous. The CDR3 has 11 residues. CDR1 is SQVTM, CDR2 ANQGSEA, per germline. V lost 6 bases and J 4 bases, leaving 6 bases between the germline ends. CDR3 amino acids: CSVGATGELFF. Here the CDR3 DNA reads TGCAGCGTGGGCGCCACCGGGGAGCTGTTTTTT.

This clonotype was recorded a few times. V usage is TRBV27 and J usage is TRBJ2-2; D gene uncertain. The CDR3 has 14 amino acids. The germline gives CDR1 MNHEY, CDR2 SMNVEV (reference sequence). Trimming cost V 10 bases and J 0 bases, with 12 bases left between them. DNA for the CDR3: TGTGCCACCAAGGCCGCCGCGAACACCGGGGAGCTGTTTTTT. This codes for CATKAAANTGELFF.